This TCR beta chain was documented in a study of cytotoxic CD8 clonotypes in ibrutinib-treated CLL (dated by TCRdb to about 2021). Context from the whole study: In this cohort, approximately 14 patients were treatment-naive and about ten were relapsed/refractory, while about 17 had unmutated IGHV. Samples at response were collected after a median of 12 months of treatment, with a range of about 6 to 36 months. Every sample from remission and from progressive disease was obtained while the patients were still on ibrutinib. Cryopreserved peripheral blood mononuclear cells were obtained before treatment, at response, and at either sustained remission or disease progression. On average, each sample had 255,043 productive templates and almost 95,000 productive rearrangements. Of the approximately 86 people in the trial, 26 had longitudinal samples available. Partial responses were observed in about 25 patients and complete responses in 2; after a median follow-up of 68 months, remission was maintained in approximately 14 patients and progression was observed in approximately 12. On the study overall, not on this receptor specifically: Public clonotypes were rare and either contracted or stayed stable during treatment, and the rise in clonality at ibrutinib response reflected the expansion of private clonotypes. At baseline, clonality was higher than in age-matched healthy donors and showed a strong correlation with circulating CD8+ T-cell counts. Sustained-remission and progressing patients did not have matched sampling times, and lymph node repertoires were not examined. At ibrutinib response clonality went up, during sustained remission it held steady, and at progression it dropped back toward baseline.

The goal of deep resolution MiSeq sequencing was a depth between 1 in 1 million and 1 in 200,000 T cells, and coverage averaged 10x per clonotype. The immunoSEQ hsTCRB Kit was used to generate the TCR beta libraries. The authors processed their data as follows. ImmunoSEQ Data Assistant and ImmunoSEQ Analyzer were used for data analysis, and V, D and J genes were assigned according to IMGT definitions. Clonality, which ranges from 0 to 1, was calculated as one minus the normalized Shannon entropy of productive rearrangement frequencies. Only overrepresented clonotypes making up at least 0.05% of the repertoire of each patient were included in the public clonotype analysis. Some 13 age-matched healthy donor repertoires from immuneACCESS were used as controls for clonality. TCRdb mirrors the immuneACCESS table, restricted to in-frame sequences. Some clones are absent from its copies; in checked studies, under half trace to an unresolved V gene, and the reason for the others is unknown. The V and J calls and clone size were taken over from that table, and D and trimming were inferred from the DNA. The sample has hundreds of thousands of clones on record, 60% to 75% of them singletons. The biggest ten clones account for less than 20% of the sample.

What the time point label conveys for this sample: less than 30 months on ibrutinib. For TCR beta library preparation, 2 to 2.5 micrograms of genomic DNA were isolated from cryopreserved PBMCs. Longitudinal blood samples from CLL patients receiving ibrutinib monotherapy were subjected to high-throughput TCR beta sequencing. The patients were enrolled in a single-center, open-label phase 2 trial of ibrutinib monotherapy. A word on this clone: Its antigen has not been determined. No per-base quality is available; no much larger clone lies one base away.

The sample consisted of PBMCs, taken after 24 months of ibrutinib treatment. The clonotype comes from a human donor with chronic lymphocytic leukemia.

The DNA sequence is TGTGCCAGCAGCGTCTTTCCGAGCTCCTACGAGCAGTACTTC. Its amino acids are CASSVFPSSYEQYF. The sequence links TRBV9 to TRBJ2-7, with the D gene call left open. The CDR3 has 14 amino acids, counting the end cysteine and phenylalanine. Just CDR3 DNA is preserved here, 42 bases in frame from base 1. At the junction V is shortened by 2 bases and J by 0 bases, with 9 bases in between. CDR1 is given as SGDLS and CDR2 as YYNGEE, both from the germline V gene. Reference TRBV9 and TRBJ2-7 proteins supply the regions before and after the CDR3; the full variable domain is: DSGVTQTPKHLITATGQRVTLRCSPRSGDLSVYWYQQSLDQGLQFLIQYYNGEERAKGNILERFSAQQFPDLHSELNLSSLELGDSALYFCASSVFPSSYEQYFGPGTRLTVT.